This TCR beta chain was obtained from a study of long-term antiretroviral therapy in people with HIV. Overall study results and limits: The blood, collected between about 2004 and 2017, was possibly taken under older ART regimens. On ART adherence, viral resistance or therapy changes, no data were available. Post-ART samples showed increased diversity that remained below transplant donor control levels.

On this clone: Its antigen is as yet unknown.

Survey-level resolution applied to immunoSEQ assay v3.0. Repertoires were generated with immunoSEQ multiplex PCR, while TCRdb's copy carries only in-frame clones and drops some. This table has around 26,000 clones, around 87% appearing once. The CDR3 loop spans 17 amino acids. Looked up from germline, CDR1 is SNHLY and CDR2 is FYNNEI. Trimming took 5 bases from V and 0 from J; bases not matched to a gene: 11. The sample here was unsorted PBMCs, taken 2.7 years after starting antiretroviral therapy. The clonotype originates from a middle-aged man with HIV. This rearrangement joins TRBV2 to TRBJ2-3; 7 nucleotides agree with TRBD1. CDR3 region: CASSLLTGTASTDTQYF. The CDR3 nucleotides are TGTGCCAGCAGTCTTCTAACAGGGACAGCAAGCACAGATACGCAGTATTTT.